The 30 T cell receptor beta chains listed next were all sequenced from one sample in a study of T cell changes during pregnancy in multiple sclerosis. Repertoires were generated with immunoSEQ multiplex PCR, while TCRdb's copy carries only in-frame clones and drops some. The sample consists of fewer than 70,000 clones, 94% of them appearing once. The sequenced sample was CD8+ T cells from peripheral blood mononuclear cells, obtained in the third trimester of pregnancy. Receptors were obtained from a female donor with multiple sclerosis, enrolled in a pregnancy study.

The chain joins TRBV27 to TRBJ1-2; no clear D. Germline loops: CDR1 MNHEY, CDR2 SMNVEV (reference sequence). The CDR3 spans 13 residues. V shed 5 bases and J shed 8 bases, with 15 bases lying between them. The CDR3, as DNA: TGTGCCAGCAGTCGGGGTGGGGTGGAGGGCTACACCTTC. It translates to CASSRGGVEGYTF.

This clone appeared once. The chain couples TRBV20-1 to TRBJ2-1; D is undetermined. Germline CDR1 is DFQATT and CDR2 is SNEGSKA (reference sequence). The V end lost 8 bases, the J end lost 4 bases, and 9 bases lay between the germline ends. The CDR3 spans 11 residues. In DNA form, the CDR3 reads TGCAGTTCGCCAACTTACAATGAGCAGTTCTTC. Its translation: CSSPTYNEQFF.

The rearrangement joins TRBV6-5 to TRBJ2-7, with D possibly matching TRBD1 (6 bases). The germline V gene has CDR1 MNHEY and CDR2 SVGAGI. V lost 0 bases, J lost 1 base, and 10 bases lay in between. The CDR3 is 15 residues long. The CDR3 DNA sequence: TGTGCCAGCAGTTACTCCGGGACAAAATCCTACGAGCAGTACTTC. Translating gives CASSYSGTKSYEQYF.

V usage is TRBV7-2 and J usage is TRBJ2-5; perhaps TRBD1 as D (6 bases). Trimming shortened V by 1 base and J by 4 bases, and 10 bases separated the two germline ends. The CDR3 covers 14 residues. Germline values: CDR1 SGHTA, CDR2 FQGNSA. CDR3 sequence: CASSLVAGAETQYF. The CDR3 DNA reads as TGTGCCAGCAGCTTAGTGGCAGGGGCAGAGACCCAGTACTTC.

The chain carries TRBV4-3 and TRBJ1-4; D is perhaps TRBD1 (5 bases). The CDR3 has 16 residues. Germline loops: CDR1 LGHNA, CDR2 YSLEER. The germline V and J ends were trimmed by 0 bases and 2 bases, with 10 bases remaining between them. The CDR3 nucleotides read TGCGCCAGCAGCCAAGAGGGGGAGGGGACTAATGAAAAACTGTTTTTT. It codes for CASSQEGEGTNEKLFF.

CDR3 sequence reads: CASSQDLQGETFSNQPQHF. The CDR3 nucleotides are TGTGCCAGCAGCCAAGATCTACAGGGGGAAACCTTTAGCAATCAGCCCCAGCATTTT. The chain carries TRBV4-2 and TRBJ1-5; 8 bases map to TRBD1. V lost 0 bases and J lost 0; bases outside the gene matches: 10. The CDR3 spans 19 residues. Germline CDR1 and CDR2: LGHNA and YNFKEQ.

The genes are TRBV23-1 and TRBJ2-2; D perhaps matches TRBD1 (6 bases). TRBV23-1 falls under the ORF class, with uncertain function. Trimming removed 0 bases at V and 3 bases at J, with 11 bases between. CDR3 length: 16 amino acids. CDR3 nucleotide sequence: TGCGCCAGCAGTCAATCAGCAGGGGCAGACACCGGGGAGCTGTTTTTT. Amino acids: CASSQSAGADTGELFF.

J is TRBJ2-5 and V is TRBV6-4, with D perhaps matching TRBD2 (6 bases). Trimming left V 9 bases short and J 5 bases short, with 7 bases between. This CDR3 has 10 amino acids. Germline V gives CDR1 MRHNA, CDR2 SNTAGT. The CDR3 DNA reads as TGTGCCAGAGGGAGGGAGACCCAGTACTTC. This encodes CARGRETQYF.

The V call is TRBV5-1, the J call TRBJ2-7; TRBD1 aligns across 10 bases. The ends lost 4 bases at V and 5 bases at J; junction bases unmatched: 9. The CDR3 runs 15 residues. Germline CDR1 reads SGHRS; CDR2 reads YFSETQ. Here the CDR3 reads CASSAGTGVPNEQYF. The DNA of the CDR3 is TGCGCCAGCAGCGCCGGGACAGGGGTTCCCAACGAGCAGTACTTC.

This clone was recorded once. The chain is built from TRBV5-6 and TRBJ2-1; TRBD2 aligns across 9 bases. The trim removed 0 bases at V and 10 bases at J, leaving 11 bases unmatched. Germline CDR1 and CDR2: SGHDT and YYEEEE. CDR3 length equals 16 residues. CDR3 sequence (DNA): TGTGCCAGCAGCTTGGAGGTAGCGGGAGCCCTGGGGGAGCAGTTCTTC. Translating it yields CASSLEVAGALGEQFF.

V gene TRBV19 combines with J gene TRBJ1-2, with 8 bases that match TRBD1. The V gene end was trimmed by 4 bases and the J gene end by 4 bases; junction bases not matched to a gene: 8. This CDR3 is 15 amino acids long. Germline loops: CDR1 LNHDA, CDR2 SQIVND (reference sequence). As DNA, the CDR3 is TGTGCCAGTAGTACCGGACAGGGATTGAGCTATGGCTACACCTTC. Its translation is CASSTGQGLSYGYTF.

The chain is built from TRBV4-1 and TRBJ1-5; TRBD1 is a possible D gene (6 bases). Trimming took off 1 base at V and 3 bases at J, with 13 bases between the two ends. Germline V lookup: CDR1 MGHRA, CDR2 YSYEKL. This CDR3 contains 16 residues. In DNA form, the CDR3 reads TGCGCCAGCAGCCAAGGGGTAGGGGGGGTCAATCAGCCCCAGCATTTT. Protein: CASSQGVGGVNQPQHF.

This chain uses TRBV10-2 with TRBJ2-7; weak D call: TRBD2 (5 bases). V was shortened by 8 bases and J by 1 base, with 6 bases between the two germline ends. This CDR3 comprises 11 residues. Germline loops: CDR1 WSHSY, CDR2 SAAADI. The CDR3 coding sequence is TGCGCCAGCGGGAGTTCCTACGAGCAGTACTTC. Translating gives CASGSSYEQYF.

V gene TRBV28 combines with J gene TRBJ2-1; TRBD2 aligns across 12 bases. The CDR3 length is 16 residues. V shed 4 bases and J 9 bases; nucleotides not matched to a gene: 10. The germline CDR1 and CDR2 sequences are MDHEN and SYDVKM. The CDR3 DNA reads TGTGCCAGCAGTTCCACGACTAGCGGGAGAGCGGGTGAGCAGTTCTTC. It encodes CASSSTTSGRAGEQFF. Drawing the rest from reference TRBV28 and TRBJ2-1, the complete variable domain is DVKVTQSSRYLVKRTGEKVFLECVQDMDHENMFWYRQDPGLGLRLIYFSYDVKMKEKGDIPEGYSVSREKKERFSLILESASTNQTSMYLCASSSTTSGRAGEQFFGPGTRLTVL.

The chain uses TRBV11-2 and TRBJ2-3; D perhaps matches TRBD2 (6 bases). CDR3 length: 16 amino acids. The V and J ends lost 8 bases and 1 base respectively, with 19 bases between them. The V gene's germline CDR1 is SGHAT and CDR2 FQNNGV. In DNA form, the CDR3 reads TGTGCCAGCGGAACCCTACTTTCGGGAGGCACAGATACGCAGTATTTT. It yields the protein CASGTLLSGGTDTQYF. The full variable domain, in which reference TRBV11-2 and TRBJ2-3 provide the parts outside the CDR3, is EAGVAQSPRYKIIEKRQSVAFWCNPISGHATLYWYQQILGQGPKLLIQFQNNGVVDDSQLPKDRFSAERLKGVDSTLKIQPAKLEDSAVYLCASGTLLSGGTDTQYFGPGTRLTVL.

V usage is TRBV19 and J usage is TRBJ1-1, with D perhaps TRBD1 (6 bases). Trimming shortened V by 1 base and J by 6 bases, and 9 bases separated the two germline ends. This CDR3 is 13 amino acids long. Germline CDR1 LNHDA, CDR2 SQIVND (reference sequence). The CDR3 region is CASSIARGSEAFF. As DNA, the CDR3 is TGTGCCAGTAGTATAGCCAGGGGATCTGAAGCTTTCTTT. Using reference TRBV19 and TRBJ1-1 for the parts outside the CDR3, the full variable domain is DGGITQSPKYLFRKEGQNVTLSCEQNLNHDAMYWYRQDPGQGLRLIYYSQIVNDFQKGDIAEGYSVSREKKESFPLTVTSAQKNPTAFYLCASSIARGSEAFFGQGTRLTVV.

The V gene is TRBV9, the J gene TRBJ1-1, with D maybe TRBD1 (5 bases). The CDR3 contains 14 residues. Germline-derived CDR1 and CDR2 are SGDLS and YYNGEE. The ends were cut back, 0 bases at V and 5 bases at J, with 11 bases in the middle. The CDR3 sequence is CASSVEPGGTEAFF. The CDR3, as DNA: TGTGCCAGCAGCGTAGAACCGGGGGGGACTGAAGCTTTCTTT.

The chain has TRBV18 and TRBJ2-7; 9 bases are a match to TRBD2. The CDR3 extends over 15 amino acids. Trimming removed 3 bases from V and 4 bases from J; junction bases left unmatched: 7. The germline gives CDR1 KGHSH, CDR2 LQKENI. The CDR3 here is CASSPVSGSPYEQYF. The CDR3 DNA sequence: TGTGCCAGCTCACCGGTTAGCGGGAGCCCGTACGAGCAGTACTTC.

The chain uses TRBV10-2 and TRBJ1-2; TRBD1 agrees at 10 bases. Per the germline V gene, CDR1 is WSHSY and CDR2 is SAAADI. The CDR3 extends over 13 amino acids. Trimming cost V 6 bases and J 6 bases; bases outside gene matches: 4. The DNA of the CDR3 is TGCGCCAGCAGACCGACAGGGGGCGATGGCTACACCTTC. Translating it yields CASRPTGGDGYTF.

The V and J genes are TRBV6-5 and TRBJ2-7, with TRBD1 matching 8 bases. The V segment lost 4 bases and the J segment 3 bases; nucleotides outside the gene matches: 11. CDR1 is MNHEY and CDR2 is SVGAGI in the germline V gene. The CDR3 length is 16 residues. The CDR3 coding sequence is TGTGCCAGCAGTTTAACCACCGGGACAGGCTTCTACGAGCAGTACTTC. Amino acids: CASSLTTGTGFYEQYF.

The chain has TRBV5-6 and TRBJ1-5, with 8 bases aligning to TRBD1. Germline V CDR1 and CDR2: SGHDT, YYEEEE. The V gene end was trimmed by 4 bases and the J gene end by 6 bases; junction bases not matched to a gene: 9. The length of the CDR3 is 15 residues. The CDR3 coding sequence is TGTGCCAGCAGCCCCGGGGGGCAGGGGGCTCAGCCCCAGCATTTT. Residues: CASSPGGQGAQPQHF.

V and J are TRBV28 and TRBJ1-5; 8 bases are a match to TRBD1. V dropped 8 bases and J dropped 6; count of bases not matched to a gene: 6. Germline V gives CDR1 MDHEN, CDR2 SYDVKM. CDR3 size: 13 residues. CDR3: CASRGQGIQPQHF. Written as DNA, the CDR3 is TGTGCCAGCCGAGGACAGGGCATTCAGCCCCAGCATTTT.

This clone was counted once. The chain couples TRBV13 to TRBJ2-1, with D uncertain. The germline V gene encodes CDR1 PRHDT and CDR2 FYEKMQ (reference sequence). The V gene lost 5 bases and the J gene lost 0 bases, with 14 bases spanning the gap. The CDR3 extends over 16 amino acids. CDR3 bases: TGTGCCAGCAGCCCATCAGGTTTTAGCTCCTACAATGAGCAGTTCTTC. Residues: CASSPSGFSSYNEQFF. The whole variable domain, remainder taken from reference TRBV13 and TRBJ2-1, is AAGVIQSPRHLIKEKRETATLKCYPIPRHDTVYWYQQGPGQDPQFLISFYEKMQSDKGSIPDRFSAQQFSDYHSELNMSSLELGDSALYFCASSPSGFSSYNEQFFGPGTRLTVL.

The rearrangement joins TRBV9 to TRBJ2-1; TRBD2 might be the D (6 bases). This CDR3 has 14 amino acids. Germline loops: CDR1 SGDLS, CDR2 YYNGEE. The V end was cut by 3 bases, the J end by 6 bases, with 13 bases between. The CDR3 region has the DNA TGTGCCAGCAGCGATGGGGGACTGTTCAATGAGCAGTTCTTC. Its translation: CASSDGGLFNEQFF.

V usage is TRBV5-1 and J usage is TRBJ2-7; a weak D match, TRBD1 (5 bases). V lost 0 bases and J lost 0, with 13 bases in between. Germline V gene sequence: CDR1 SGHRS, CDR2 YFSETQ. The CDR3 length is 16 residues. This CDR3 reads CASSLGVDRPSYEQYF. As DNA, the CDR3 is TGCGCCAGCAGCTTGGGTGTCGACAGACCCTCCTACGAGCAGTACTTC.

This sequence joins TRBV27 and TRBJ2-7; 8 positions match TRBD2. Germline CDR1 is MNHEY and CDR2 is SMNVEV (reference sequence). The CDR3 contains 14 residues. V was clipped by 8 bases and J by 3 bases; unmatched bases: 9. CDR3 sequence: CASRVAGGIYEQYF. Here the CDR3 DNA reads TGTGCCAGCCGGGTGGCGGGAGGTATCTACGAGCAGTACTTC.

This clone was seen a single time. The chain couples TRBV27 to TRBJ2-1; D is ambiguous. From germline, CDR1 is MNHEY and CDR2 SMNVEV (reference sequence). The CDR3 spans 13 residues. The V end was cut by 8 bases, the J end by 0 bases, with 8 bases between. CDR3 bases: TGTGCCAGCCAGGTTAGCTCCTACAATGAGCAGTTCTTC. Residues: CASQVSSYNEQFF.

The J gene is TRBJ1-1, the V gene TRBV30, with TRBD1 identical over 7 bases. This CDR3 is 13 amino acids long. CDR1 GTSNPN and CDR2 SVGIG come from the germline V gene (reference sequence). J was trimmed by 6 bases and V by 1 base; bases with no gene match: 5. The CDR3 loop is CAWSALGGAEAFF. In DNA, the CDR3 is TGTGCCTGGAGTGCACTAGGGGGCGCTGAAGCTTTCTTT.

The CDR3 here is CASSLVGRGPLDTQYF. The CDR3 DNA sequence: TGTGCCAGCAGCTTAGTCGGTAGGGGGCCTCTAGATACGCAGTATTTT. The chain joins TRBV7-9 to TRBJ2-3; TRBD1 matches 7 bases. There are 16 residues in the CDR3. With V trimmed by 1 base and J by 5 bases, 9 bases remained unmatched. Germline-derived CDR1 and CDR2 are SEHNR and FQNEAQ (reference sequence).

The V call is TRBV7-6, the J call TRBJ2-2; 7 positions match TRBD1. V dropped 5 bases and J dropped 4; count of bases not matched to a gene: 4. The CDR3 is 14 amino acids. Germline V gene lookup returns CDR1 SGHVS and CDR2 FNYEAQ. CDR3 sequence (DNA): TGTGCCAGCAGCCCACAGGGGTTCACCGGGGAGCTGTTTTTT. The encoded protein is CASSPQGFTGELFF.